This entry is about one T cell receptor beta chain. The RNA input was about 0.5 to 1 ug, and it was reverse transcribed with random hexamers. The method of amplification for TCR beta CDR3 was immunoSEQ multiplex PCR, covering 54 Vbeta and 13 Jbeta. MiXCR, applied by TCRdb to the immunoSEQ multiplex PCR reads, yields one record per CDR3 protein. The sample has 200,000 to 250,000 distinct CDR3 sequences, about 95% seen once; the top ten hold 0.07% to 0.095%. This sample is part of a study of CD8 T cells in Susac syndrome. This CDR3 region has 15 residues. The ends lost 0 bases at V and 0 bases at J; junction bases unmatched: 1. The germline V gene has CDR1 MGHRA and CDR2 YSYEKL. In blood CD8+ and CD4+ T cells, TCR beta underwent sequencing. Through negative isolation, CD4+ and CD8+ T cells were obtained, while TEMRA cells were enriched using FACS.

The rearrangement uses TRBV4-1 and TRBJ1-1; 7 bases are shared with TRBD1. The receptor's source is a human donor with multiple sclerosis. Specimen: CD4+ T cells from PBMCs. CDR3 sequence (DNA): TGCGCCAGCAGCCAAGAAGGGACAGTGAACACTGAAGCTTTCTTT. Amino acid sequence: CASSQEGTVNTEAFF.